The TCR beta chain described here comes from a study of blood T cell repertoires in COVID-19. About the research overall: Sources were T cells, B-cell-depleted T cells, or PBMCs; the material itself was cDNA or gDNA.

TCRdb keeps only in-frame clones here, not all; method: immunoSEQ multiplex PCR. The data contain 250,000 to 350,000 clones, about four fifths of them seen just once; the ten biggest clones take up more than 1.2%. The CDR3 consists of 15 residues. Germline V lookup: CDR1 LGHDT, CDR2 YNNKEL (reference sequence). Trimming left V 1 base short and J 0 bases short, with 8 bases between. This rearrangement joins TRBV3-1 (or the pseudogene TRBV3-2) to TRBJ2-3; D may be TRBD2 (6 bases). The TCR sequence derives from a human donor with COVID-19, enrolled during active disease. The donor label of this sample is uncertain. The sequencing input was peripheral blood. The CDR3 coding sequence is TGTGCCAGCAGCCAAGTCAGCGGGAGCACAGATACGCAGTATTTT. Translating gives CASSQVSGSTDTQYF.